This T cell receptor beta chain emerged from a study of radiation and T cells in renal cell carcinoma. Notes on the study in general: From baseline, blood top tumor clonotypes peaked at 2 weeks post-radiation.

Method: immunoSEQ multiplex PCR; TCRdb's copy keeps in-frame clones and lacks some. This sample has fewer than 55,000 clones, with roughly 80% found just once. V was shortened by 6 bases and J by 2 bases, with 13 bases between the two germline ends. This CDR3 has 14 residues. Germline lookup yields CDR1 SNHLY and CDR2 FYNNEI. Stated time point: blood 2 weeks post-SBRT. Treatment reported: 15 Gy SBRT to primary tumor, nephrectomy 4 weeks later. The patient's renal cell carcinoma had clear cell pathology. A few counts support this clone. Antigen unknown. The sample here was blood, taken from a patient whose treatment included radiotherapy and nephrectomy. The gene calls are TRBV2 and TRBJ2-5, with D perhaps given as TRBD1 or TRBD2 (5 bases each). This TCR was recovered from a woman in her seventies with renal cell carcinoma. The CDR3 loop reads CASSPLGGQETQYF. CDR3 bases: TGTGCCAGCAGCCCTCTTGGGGGACAAGAGACCCAGTACTTC.